What follows is one TCR beta chain and its context. This clonotype was found a few times. There is no known antigen for this receptor. No qualities accompany the bases; no much larger clone lies one base away. For unsorted PBMC libraries, 2 million PBMCs were used after storage in RNAlater at -80 degrees C until RNA extraction. Multiple sclerosis patients were enrolled in a US clinical protocol evaluating disease progression by magnetic resonance imaging. Peripheral blood was subjected to Ficoll-Hypaque density gradient centrifugation to isolate PBMCs, which were then cryopreserved in liquid nitrogen. CDR1 and CDR2 were assigned from the germline V gene as SGHTA and FQGNSA. Spanning cysteine to phenylalanine, the CDR3 consists of 18 amino acids. Just CDR3 DNA is preserved here, 54 bases in frame from base 1. Trimming removed 4 bases from V and 4 bases from J; the gene matches leave 15 bases unexplained.

The entry originates in a study of neurological immune-mediated disorders (dated by TCRdb to between 2017 and 2020). In terms of the full investigation: Among the roughly 34 multiple sclerosis patients, relapsing-remitting MS accounted for around 30 and secondary progressive MS accounted for 3. Using UMI-based sequencing, the study compared peripheral blood TCR-beta repertoires from patients with HTLV-I-associated myelopathy (HAM/TSP), patients with multiple sclerosis, and healthy controls. Alongside PBMC samples, the set of 106 TCR-beta libraries contained longitudinal samples, technical triplicates, and paired CD4+ and CD8+ T-cell subsets that had been sorted. The cohort included 68 subjects: some 15 with HAM/TSP, approximately 35 with multiple sclerosis, and approximately 20 healthy controls.

General findings and caveats noted by the study authors: No association of the MS cluster with clinical or MRI features was observed, and the need for larger cohorts was stated by the authors. Phylogenetic analysis grouped repertoires from 18 of 34 MS patients into a cluster of related CDR3 sequences, suggesting a possible repertoire-level signature. No identical CDR3 amino acid sequences were found to be shared among expanded clones across subjects, suggesting that TCR-beta repertoires were private in all groups. TCR clonal expansion was greatest in HAM/TSP patients and smallest in MS patients, who ranked below even healthy controls.

cDNA was synthesized by template-switch 5'RACE using a primer with a 10-nucleotide random unique molecular identifier that tagged each TCR transcript. Each sequencing run produced over 170 million TCR-beta sequences covering 15-18 subjects. Total RNA was extracted with the RNeasy kit. The KAPA Real-time Library Amplification kit was used to amplify TCR-beta VDJ regions with primers for the TCR constant region and the 5'RACE anchor. Sample indexes and Illumina adaptors were added in a first PCR, and a second PCR then increased library yield. After Ampure bead purification, the TCR product of roughly 650 bp was size-selected on a 2% E-gel SizeSelection system. Before pooling, library quality was assessed on a Bioanalyzer, concentration was determined with Qubit, and library quantification was performed with the Kapa Library Quantification kit. An Illumina HiSeq 2500 sequenced the libraries paired-end 2 x 150 bp. To increase sequence diversity, about 25-31% phiX was spiked into each library pool. The original pipeline was this. The quality-filtered reads were processed with the UMI-based MiGEC pipeline, whose error correction step removed more than 85% of the raw TCR sequences. VDJ genes were aligned to IMGT germline references, and each clonotype was defined by a unique CDR3 amino acid sequence together with V-J genes. VDJtools evaluated clonal expansion, Shannon diversity and CDR3 relatedness (CalcPairwiseDistances, ClusterSamples); CLCbio workbench built phylogenetic trees. Using coefficient-of-variation modelling across technical triplicates, the study counted a clone as expanded if it had at least 8 unique UMIs. TCRdb trimmed the raw reads at Q25, called clones with MiXCR and kept productive beta chains. Rows matching on CDR3 protein sequence are summarized as one entry with the most common DNA and genes. The authors' filters were not applied to this entry. The sample table contains roughly 50,000 distinct CDR3 sequences; only one count was recorded for roughly 4.1% of them. The top ten clones comprise 5.7% of the sample.

The TCR originated in a woman aged 55 to 70 with multiple sclerosis. The sequence links TRBV7-2 to TRBJ2-5, with 10 bases aligning to TRBD1. The sample comprised PBMCs. The nucleotides are TGTGCCAGCAGCTGGACCGCAGGGGGACAGGGGCCGGGAGAGACCCAGTACTTC. Its product reads: CASSWTAGGQGPGETQYF.